The 19 T cell receptor beta chains reported below all come from one sample, sequenced in a study of cytomegalovirus exposure and HLA in healthy donors. PCR amplification relied on 60 Vbeta primers (plus 13 Jbeta primers). Assay used: immunoSEQ multiplex PCR; TCRdb lists only in-frame clones, some missing. This table has under 90,000 clones, around 75% appearing once. Sample: PBMCs. The receptors were sampled from a woman aged 40 to 49 in good health and CMV-seronegative.

The V and J genes are TRBV23-1 and TRBJ1-1, with no clear D. TRBV23-1 is recorded as an ORF, its role being uncertain. Trimming pared 2 bases from V and 9 bases from J, leaving 16 bases between. The CDR3 has 14 residues. The CDR3 DNA is TGCGCCAGCAGTCAAGCCCATGCGCACGCTAAAGCTTTCTTT. As protein: CASSQAHAHAKAFF.

The J gene is TRBJ2-3, the V gene TRBV28, with D hard to call. The germline V gene has CDR1 MDHEN and CDR2 SYDVKM. V dropped 2 bases and J dropped 2 bases, with 8 bases sitting between them. This CDR3 has 14 residues. CDR3 nucleotide sequence: TGTGCCAGCAGTTTAGAGGTGGCCACAGATACGCAGTATTTT. Encoded protein: CASSLEVATDTQYF.

This clone showed up just a few times. The chain employs TRBV19 and TRBJ1-5, with D uncertain. The V gene lost 6 bases and the J gene lost 1 base, with 4 bases spanning the gap. The CDR3 runs to 12 residues. CDR1 and CDR2 from the germline V gene are LNHDA and SQIVND (reference sequence). The CDR3 DNA is TGTGCCAGTAGGGGCAGCAATCAGCCCCAGCATTTT. Its translation: CASRGSNQPQHF.

V gene TRBV11-3 combines with J gene TRBJ2-5; D uncertain. Germline V CDR1 and CDR2: SGHNT, YENEEA. CDR3 length: 13 residues. Between the trimmed V and J ends, which lost 2 bases and 0 bases, there was a span of 4 bases. CDR3 residues: CASSLQYQETQYF. Here the CDR3 DNA reads TGTGCCAGCAGCTTACAGTACCAAGAGACCCAGTACTTC.

The rearrangement uses TRBV28 and TRBJ1-5; 7 bases are shared with TRBD1. In germline, CDR1 is MDHEN, CDR2 SYDVKM. The CDR3 consists of 17 residues. V trimming: 5 bases; J trimming: 0 bases; junction bases outside the gene matches: 10. CDR3 sequence reads: CASSPGGLTNSNQPQHF. In DNA form, the CDR3 reads TGTGCCAGCAGTCCAGGGGGGCTTACAAATAGCAATCAGCCCCAGCATTTT.

V is TRBV5-6 and J is TRBJ1-1; D unclear. The CDR3 has 14 amino acids. Germline values: CDR1 SGHDT, CDR2 YYEEEE. V dropped 4 bases and J dropped 0 bases, with 10 bases sitting between them. The CDR3 DNA follows: TGTGCCAGCAGCCCCGACAACGTGAACACTGAAGCTTTCTTT. Translating gives CASSPDNVNTEAFF.

The chain links TRBV27 to TRBJ2-7; 8 bases line up with TRBD1. This CDR3 has 12 amino acids. Germline CDR1 is MNHEY and CDR2 is SMNVEV (reference sequence). With 5 bases clipped from V and 6 bases from J, the junction kept 3 bases outside the gene matches. CDR3 nucleotides: TGTGCCAGCAGTCAGGGGGCTGGCGAGCAGTACTTC. Amino acid sequence: CASSQGAGEQYF.

The rearrangement joins TRBV2 to TRBJ1-2; 7 bases are shared with TRBD1. Germline CDR1 is SNHLY and CDR2 is FYNNEI. V trimming: 7 bases; J trimming: 8 bases; junction bases outside the gene matches: 16. This CDR3 has 15 amino acids. The CDR3 spells CASTRQGEFGTGYTF. CDR3 coding DNA: TGTGCCAGCACGCGCCAGGGGGAGTTTGGTACGGGCTACACCTTC.

This clone appeared a few times. The rearrangement joins TRBV6-5 to TRBJ2-1; the match to TRBD2 covers 15 bases. This CDR3 is 16 amino acids long. Trimming took 0 bases from V and 10 from J; bases not matched to a gene: 4. The germline V gene encodes CDR1 MNHEY and CDR2 SVGAGI. The CDR3: CASSYSGLAGGQEQFF. CDR3 bases: TGTGCCAGCAGTTACTCCGGACTAGCGGGGGGGCAGGAGCAGTTCTTC.

The rearrangement links TRBV15 to TRBJ2-5, with TRBD1 matching over 10 bases. The CDR3 spans 17 residues. The germline V gene encodes CDR1 LNHNV and CDR2 YYDKDF (reference sequence). The V gene end was trimmed by 1 base and the J gene end by 0 bases; junction bases not matched to a gene: 5. The CDR3 sequence: CATSRGGDRGNQETQYF. CDR3 in DNA: TGTGCCACCAGCAGAGGCGGGGACAGGGGAAACCAAGAGACCCAGTACTTC.

The J gene is TRBJ1-2, the V gene TRBV28, with unresolved D. Germline CDR1 reads MDHEN; CDR2 reads SYDVKM. The CDR3 totals 12 residues. V was pared by 4 bases and J by 2 bases, with 5 bases between. CDR3: CASSSKNYGYTF. The DNA of the CDR3 is TGTGCCAGCAGTTCAAAAAACTATGGCTACACCTTC.

The genes are TRBV5-6 and TRBJ2-1; the match to TRBD2 covers 11 bases. V lost 3 bases to trimming and J lost 7 bases; unmatched junction nucleotides: 6. The germline gives CDR1 SGHDT, CDR2 YYEEEE. The length of the CDR3 is 15 residues. CDR3 bases: TGTGCCAGCAGCTCCACTAGCGGGGGTGTTAATGAGCAGTTCTTC. It yields the protein CASSSTSGGVNEQFF.

The chain is built from TRBV10-3 and TRBJ2-3; 9 nucleotides align to TRBD2. The CDR3 covers 17 residues. Germline CDR1 ENHRY, CDR2 SYGVKD. Trimming removed 0 bases from V and 3 bases from J; junction bases left unmatched: 7. CDR3 region: CAISESVAGEGTDTQYF. In DNA form, the CDR3 reads TGTGCCATCAGTGAGTCGGTAGCGGGGGAGGGGACAGATACGCAGTATTTT.

This chain connects TRBV29-1 to TRBJ1-2; possible D gene TRBD1, 6 bases. The CDR3 sequence is 14 residues long. Germline CDR1 SQVTM, CDR2 ANQGSEA. V lost 6 bases, J lost 0 bases, and 14 bases lay in between. CDR3 amino acids: CSVRQVQANYGYTF. For the CDR3, the DNA is TGCAGCGTCCGACAGGTACAAGCTAACTATGGCTACACCTTC. The full variable domain, completed using reference TRBV29-1 and TRBJ1-2, is SAVISQKPSRDICQRGTSLTIQCQVDSQVTMMFWYRQQPGQSLTLIATANQGSEATYESGFVIDKFPISRPNLTFSTLTVSNMSPEDSSIYLCSVRQVQANYGYTFGSGTRLTVV.

The CDR3 DNA follows: TGTGCCAGCAGTTTACCAGGGGACACTGAAGCTTTCTTT. It encodes CASSLPGDTEAFF. J is TRBJ1-1 and V is TRBV28; TRBD1 is a possible D gene (6 bases). Per germline, CDR1 MDHEN and CDR2 SYDVKM. The CDR3 is made up of 13 amino acids. Trimming left V 2 bases short and J 3 bases short, with 7 bases between.

This clone occurred a few times. V usage is TRBV7-9 and J usage is TRBJ1-5; 8 bases fit TRBD1. The trim removed 3 bases at V and 5 bases at J, leaving 3 bases unmatched. From germline, CDR1 is SEHNR and CDR2 FQNEAQ (reference sequence). This CDR3 is built from 14 residues. CDR3 DNA sequence: TGTGCCAGCAGCTTTGGACAGGGAGATCAGCCCCAGCATTTT. This sequence encodes CASSFGQGDQPQHF.

This chain connects TRBV28 to TRBJ1-4, with 9 bases fitting TRBD1. Unmatched junction bases numbered 4, after V lost 9 bases and J lost 5 bases. This CDR3 spans 13 amino acids. Germline CDR1 and CDR2: MDHEN and SYDVKM. CDR3: CARMGTGNEKLFF. CDR3 coding DNA: TGTGCCAGGATGGGGACAGGGAATGAAAAACTGTTTTTT.

The chain joins TRBV28 to TRBJ1-1; D possibly corresponds to TRBD1 (6 bases). This CDR3 is built from 15 residues. The germline V gene has CDR1 MDHEN and CDR2 SYDVKM. V was pared by 6 bases and J by 4 bases, with 18 bases between. CDR3 amino acids: CASSPRGGGTTEAFF. DNA for the CDR3: TGTGCCAGCAGCCCAAGGGGGGGTGGGACCACTGAAGCTTTCTTT.

This chain joins TRBV20-1 and TRBJ2-1; no firm D call. Germline loops: CDR1 DFQATT, CDR2 SNEGSKA (reference sequence). V was cut by 3 bases and J by 8 bases, with 8 bases left in between. This CDR3 is 11 amino acids long. CDR3 amino acids: CSASYSHEQFF. CDR3 in DNA: TGCAGTGCTAGCTACAGCCATGAGCAGTTCTTC.